This entry features one TCR beta chain sequence. CDR1 and CDR2 (germline): KGHSH, LQKENI. CDR3 length: 15 amino acids. TCRdb re-called the 5' RACE reads and shows each CDR3 protein once, DNA omitted. The sample includes 400,000 or so distinct CDR3 sequences. These data belong to a study of T cells expressing NK-cell markers. Study overall: With respect to HCMV, most of the eight sequenced donors were seropositive, and one was seronegative.

The rearrangement joins TRBV18 to TRBJ2-5; the TCRdb D gene call, TRBD2, has no DNA to confirm it. This TCR was recovered from a woman aged 50 to 60 in good health. Sequencing used blood T cells: a sorted CD56 or NKG2C T cell subset, CD4+ or CD8+ T cells, or bulk PBMC T cells (not recorded which). The CDR3 loop is CASSPPSGAEKTQYF.